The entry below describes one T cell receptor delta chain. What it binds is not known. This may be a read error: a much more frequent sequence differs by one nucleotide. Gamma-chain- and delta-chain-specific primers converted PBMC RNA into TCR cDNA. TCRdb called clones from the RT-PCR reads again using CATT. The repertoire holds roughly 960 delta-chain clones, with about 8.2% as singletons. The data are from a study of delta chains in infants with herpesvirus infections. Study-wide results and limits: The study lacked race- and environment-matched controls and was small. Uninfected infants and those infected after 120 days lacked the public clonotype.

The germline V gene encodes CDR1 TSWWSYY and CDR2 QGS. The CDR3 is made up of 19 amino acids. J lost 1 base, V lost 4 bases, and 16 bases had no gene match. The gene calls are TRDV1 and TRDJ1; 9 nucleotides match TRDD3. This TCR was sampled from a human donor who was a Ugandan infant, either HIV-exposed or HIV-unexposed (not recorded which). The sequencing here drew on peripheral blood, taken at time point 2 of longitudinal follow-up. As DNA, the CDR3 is TGTGCTCTTGGGGTACTTCTTAAGGGGATACGCGGGGGCACCGATAAACTCATCTTT. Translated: CALGVLLKGIRGGTDKLIF.